This entry features one T cell receptor beta chain sequence. This clone was picked up a small number of times. No antigen is known for it. Base qualities are not recorded, but no much larger clone differs from it by a single base. In the ViraFEST assay, PBMC were stimulated with viral peptide pools, and antigen-specific CD4+ T cell clonotypes were then identified by expansion using TCR sequencing. After about 9 days of culture, CD4+ T cells were isolated with the EasySep CD4+ T cell isolation kit. Each participant received two doses of an mRNA SARS-CoV-2 vaccine, either BNT162b2 or mRNA-1273. Healthy vaccine recipients had no prior SARS-CoV-2 infection, confirmed by negative nucleocapsid antibodies before and after vaccination. Each well held two million PBMC cultured in IMDM containing approximately 5.2% human AB serum, roughly 9.6 IU/ml IL-2 and gentamicin, along with roughly 10 ug/ml peptides. On days 3 and 7, half of the culture medium was replaced with fresh IL-2-containing medium. Unless noted otherwise, every peptide stimulation condition was cultured in triplicate wells. PBMC were separated from whole blood using Ficoll-Paque Plus gradient centrifugation and were then either cryopreserved at -140C or used fresh. Overlapping peptide pools spanned the spike proteins of SARS-CoV-2 and the common cold coronaviruses HCoV-NL63, HCoV-OC43 and HCoV-229E. The QIAamp micro DNA kit was used to extract genomic DNA from the cultured CD4+ T cells.

The data were obtained in a study of vaccination effects on CD4 cells after COVID-19 (dated by TCRdb to between 2021 and 2024). Regarding the study in general: Post-vaccine samples across the study were collected a median of 72 days after the second dose, with a range of 14 to 241. In both COVID-19 convalescent patients and infection-naive vaccine recipients, the study compared SARS-CoV-2 spike-specific CD4+ TCR repertoires from before mRNA vaccination with those from after it. A total of approximately 9 COVID-19 convalescent patients and a few SARS-CoV-2-naive healthy vaccine recipients were included in the full study. Cultures from other donors in the study were sequenced with the Oncomine TCR Beta short-read assay on an Illumina iSeq 100. Study-wide conclusions, independent of this receptor: The study was limited by a small number of convalescent patients and lacked early post-infection timepoints. In healthy vaccine recipients, vaccine-induced clones were almost all SARS-CoV-2 mono-reactive, with only 1 of 255 cross-reactive with common cold coronaviruses. Both infection-induced and vaccine-induced clones contracted markedly at late post-vaccination timepoints, which is consistent with waning T cell responses.

To prepare the library, the immunoSEQ multiplex PCR assay was applied. DNA from the cultured and isolated CD4+ T cells underwent TCR beta CDR3 sequencing. The published analysis was carried out like this. Non-productive TCR sequences were removed, reads were trimmed to the CDR3 region, and CDR3s of at least 7 amino acids were retained. The MANAFEST web app was used to pick out antigen-specific clonotypes by comparing their expansion in peptide wells with that in reference cultures. To be called positive, a clone needed expansion at FDR<0.05 compared with the reference and with all other wells, an odds ratio greater than 5, and a frequency greater than 0.1% in two replicate wells. Cross-reactive clonotypes were defined as significantly expanded in SARS-CoV-2 spike wells and in at least one common cold coronavirus spike condition. CDR3 similarity was assessed by Levenshtein distance using the stringdist R package, and unrooted trees were constructed with ape in R 3.6.1. TCRdb mirrors the immuneACCESS table, restricted to in-frame sequences. Some clones are absent from its copies; in checked studies, under half trace to an unresolved V gene, and the reason for the others is unknown. That table supplies the V and J calls and clone size; D and trimming were determined from the DNA. The sample table shows approximately 83,000 clones, and about three quarters are seen once. 1.1% of the sample belongs to the ten largest clones.

Spanning cysteine to phenylalanine, the CDR3 consists of 16 amino acids. This entry keeps only the CDR3 DNA: 48 bases, framed from base 1. V and J are truncated by 4 bases and 2 bases respectively, leaving an intervening sequence of 15 bases. The germline V gene yields SGHDN for CDR1 and FVKESK for CDR2. This sequence originates from a human donor who received a COVID-19 vaccine. This material consisted of CD4+ T cells from PBMCs cultured with HCoV-OC43 spike peptides, taken after COVID-19 vaccination. The cell subset or site label corresponds to: HCoV-OC43 spike overlapping peptide pool stimulation. The chain is assembled from TRBV14 and TRBJ2-1, and the D gene may be TRBD1, 6 bases matching. The CDR3 corresponds to CASSLPGTTPYNEQFF. The sequence in DNA is TGTGCCAGCAGCCTTCCCGGGACAACCCCCTACAATGAGCAGTTCTTC.